These 22 T cell receptor beta chains came from one sample sequenced in a study of graft-versus-host responses after intestinal transplantation. Assay used: immunoSEQ multiplex PCR; TCRdb lists only in-frame clones, some missing. This table holds some 90,000 clones, about nine tenths found once. Their antigens remain unidentified. This material consisted of unstimulated CD4+ T cells sorted from spleen or lymph node cells, taken before intestinal transplant. Every receptor here comes from a human donor who received an intestinal transplant.

This clone was seen only once. The rearrangement joins TRBV5-1 to TRBJ2-1; 7 nucleotides line up with TRBD1. The germline gives CDR1 SGHRS, CDR2 YFSETQ. This CDR3 contains 13 residues. The junction had 2 bases not matched to a gene; V was cut back by 4 bases and J by 4 bases. CDR3 nucleotide sequence: TGCGCCAGCAGCGCGACAGGGTACAATGAGCAGTTCTTC. It specifies CASSATGYNEQFF.

This chain connects TRBV28 to TRBJ1-2, with D perhaps TRBD1 (6 bases). The CDR3 has 12 residues. The V end was cut by 5 bases, the J end by 4 bases, with 8 bases between. CDR1 is MDHEN and CDR2 is SYDVKM in the germline V gene. The CDR3 DNA is TGTGCCAGCAGTCCACAGGGCTATGGCTACACCTTC. The encoded protein is CASSPQGYGYTF.

The J gene is TRBJ1-1, the V gene TRBV1; whether TRBD1, the table's D call, matches the DNA was not checked. TRBV1 is an annotated pseudogene. The CDR3 totals 19 residues. Written as DNA, the CDR3 is TGCGCCAGCAGCCAAATTTATTGGTTACAGGCCGCCCTGAGGACTGAAGCTTTCTTT. The encoded protein is CASSQIYWLQAALRTEAFF.

The chain links TRBV6-6 to TRBJ2-2, with a possible D match to TRBD2 (6 bases). The CDR3 consists of 15 residues. Germline V gene sequence: CDR1 MNHNY, CDR2 SVGAGI (reference sequence). The V end lost 6 bases, the J end lost 5 bases, and 16 bases lay between the germline ends. For the CDR3, the DNA is TGTGCCAGCAGGGGAGGTGAGCGAGGAACCGGGGAGCTGTTTTTT. Protein sequence: CASRGGERGTGELFF.

The chain combines TRBV19 with TRBJ2-5; D is possibly TRBD1 (6 bases). Germline V gene sequence: CDR1 LNHDA, CDR2 SQIVND (reference sequence). Trimming pared 6 bases from V and 2 bases from J, leaving 10 bases between. There are 13 residues in the CDR3. CDR3 loop: CASSGTQQETQYF. The CDR3 region has the DNA TGTGCCAGTAGCGGGACACAACAAGAGACCCAGTACTTC.

The chain uses TRBV6-6 and TRBJ2-7; TRBD2 matches at 7 bases. The germline gives CDR1 MNHNY, CDR2 SVGAGI (reference sequence). The CDR3 has 15 amino acids. Losses at the gene ends were 0 bases for V and 2 bases for J; bases not matched to a gene: 4. The CDR3: CASSYSGGKTYEQYF. CDR3 nucleotide sequence: TGTGCCAGCAGTTACTCGGGGGGGAAAACCTACGAGCAGTACTTC.

The rearrangement joins TRBV5-4 to TRBJ2-7; TRBD2 matches at 7 bases. The V and J ends lost 4 bases and 7 bases, in that order; junction bases with no gene match: 8. This CDR3 has 13 amino acids. Germline CDR1 and CDR2: SGHNT and YYREEE (reference sequence). The CDR3 DNA sequence: TGTGCCAGCAGCGGGTCGGGGGGTCGAGAGCAGTACTTC. This codes for CASSGSGGREQYF. Based on the CDR3 plus reference TRBV5-4 and TRBJ2-7, the full variable domain is ETGVTQSPTHLIKTRGQQVTLRCSSQSGHNTVSWYQQALGQGPQFIFQYYREEENGRGNFPPRFSGLQFPNYSSELNVNALELDDSALYLCASSGSGGREQYFGPGTRLTVT.

This chain joins TRBV6-6 and TRBJ2-7; D is possibly TRBD1 (5 bases). Germline CDR1 and CDR2: MNHNY and SVGAGI (reference sequence). The V and J ends lost 2 bases and 5 bases respectively, with 16 bases between them. The CDR3 runs to 15 residues. CDR3 sequence: CASSYPAGQGHEQYF. The CDR3 nucleotides are TGTGCCAGCAGTTACCCCGCAGGGCAGGGTCACGAGCAGTACTTC.

The chain recombines TRBV7-2 with TRBJ1-3; D possibly corresponds to TRBD1 (6 bases). CDR1 and CDR2 (germline): SGHTA, FQGNSA. This CDR3 comprises 15 residues. Trimming stripped 0 bases from V and 6 bases from J, with 12 bases between. CDR3 DNA: TGTGCCAGCAGCTTAGCGGGATCAGGGGCAAACACCATATATTTT. Residues: CASSLAGSGANTIYF.

The chain joins TRBV4-1 to TRBJ1-4; 8 bases map to TRBD1. With V trimmed by 0 bases and J by 2 bases, 14 bases remained unmatched. Germline V gene sequence: CDR1 MGHRA, CDR2 YSYEKL. This CDR3 is built from 20 residues. As DNA, the CDR3 is TGCGCCAGCAGCCAAGAGTGGGGAGGAGGACAGGGTGGGACTAATGAAAAACTGTTTTTT. It codes for CASSQEWGGGQGGTNEKLFF.

The chain carries TRBV2 and TRBJ1-5; tentative D call: TRBD1 (5 bases). Germline V gene lookup returns CDR1 SNHLY and CDR2 FYNNEI. The germline V and J ends were trimmed by 6 bases and 9 bases, with 15 bases remaining between them. The CDR3 sequence is 13 residues long. CDR3 residues: CASRLGGEGPQHF. The CDR3 coding sequence is TGTGCCAGCAGGTTGGGGGGGGAGGGGCCCCAGCATTTT.

This chain links TRBV7-8 with TRBJ1-6; D not certain. Deletions cut 1 base from V and 0 bases from J, with 4 bases between. This CDR3 has 15 amino acids. Germline CDR1 SGHVS, CDR2 FQNEAQ. The DNA for the CDR3 is TGTGCCAGCAGCTTAGGGAGCTCCTATAATTCACCCCTCCACTTT. This codes for CASSLGSSYNSPLHF. Based on the CDR3 plus reference TRBV7-8 and TRBJ1-6, the full variable domain is GAGVSQSPRYKVAKRGQDVALRCDPISGHVSLFWYQQALGQGPEFLTYFQNEAQLDKSGLPSDRFFAERPEGSVSTLKIQRTQQEDSAVYLCASSLGSSYNSPLHFGNGTRLTVT.

This clone appeared once. This chain links TRBV5-4 with TRBJ2-1; 7 bases map to TRBD1. Losses at the gene ends were 1 base for V and 3 bases for J; bases not matched to a gene: 7. This CDR3 has 16 residues. Germline V gene data show CDR1 as SGHNT and CDR2 as YYREEE (reference sequence). In DNA form, the CDR3 reads TGTGCCAGCAGCTTGCCTAAAGGGGGCGGCTACAATGAGCAGTTCTTC. It codes for CASSLPKGGGYNEQFF.

The chain links TRBV6-5 to TRBJ1-6, with 8 bases lining up with TRBD1. The CDR3 length is 15 residues. The J segment lost 8 bases and the V segment lost 2 bases, leaving 5 bases of the junction unmatched. CDR1 and CDR2 (germline): MNHEY, SVGAGI. CDR3 sequence (DNA): TGTGCCAGCAGTTACACGACAGGGGTGGATTCACCCCTCCACTTT. It encodes CASSYTTGVDSPLHF.

The genes are TRBV10-1 and TRBJ2-1; TRBD1 aligns across 8 bases. Trimming took 2 bases from V and 3 from J; bases not matched to a gene: 6. Germline lookup yields CDR1 WNHNN and CDR2 SYGVQD (reference sequence). The CDR3 covers 16 residues. Here the CDR3 reads CASSETGGSGYNEQFF. DNA of the CDR3: TGCGCCAGCAGTGAGACAGGGGGTTCGGGCTACAATGAGCAGTTCTTC.

A remark on this clone: Germline and junction disagree at one end, which may indicate a read error. This chain joins TRBV7-7 and TRBJ2-5; 8 nucleotides agree with TRBD1. The CDR3 length is 15 residues. Per the germline V gene, CDR1 is SSHAT and CDR2 is FNYEAQ (reference sequence). The CDR3: CASSLGQGAFETQYF. For the CDR3, the DNA is TGTGCTAGCAGCTTAGGGCAGGGGGCGTTCGAGACCCAGTACTTC.

The rearrangement uses TRBV5-1 and TRBJ2-3, with D possibly being TRBD2 (5 bases). The germline V and J ends were trimmed by 4 bases and 4 bases, with 13 bases remaining between them. The CDR3 is 14 amino acids. Germline values: CDR1 SGHRS, CDR2 YFSETQ. The CDR3 here is CASSPVIGADTQYF. Here the CDR3 DNA reads TGCGCCAGCAGCCCGGTAATCGGGGCAGATACGCAGTATTTT.

V usage is TRBV6-1 and J usage is TRBJ2-2; 12 nucleotides agree with TRBD2. Germline CDR1 reads MNHNS; CDR2 reads SASEGT. V lost 7 bases, J lost 6 bases, and 6 bases stayed unmatched. This CDR3 comprises 15 residues. This CDR3 is CASKLAGGPAGELFF. In DNA form, the CDR3 reads TGTGCCAGCAAGCTAGCGGGGGGGCCAGCCGGGGAGCTGTTTTTT.

This clone was detected once. The chain is built from TRBV7-9 and TRBJ1-3; D unclear. The V end lost 5 bases, the J end lost 2 bases, and 13 bases lay between the germline ends. The CDR3 length is 15 residues. Germline V lookup: CDR1 SEHNR, CDR2 FQNEAQ (reference sequence). The CDR3 protein is CASSQAGQAGNTIYF. The CDR3 region has the DNA TGTGCCAGCAGCCAAGCGGGCCAGGCTGGAAACACCATATATTTT.

The J gene is TRBJ2-1, the V gene TRBV6-5; 13 nucleotides match TRBD2. The germline CDR1 and CDR2 sequences are MNHEY and SVGAGI. Trimming at V came to 7 bases and at J to 6 bases, leaving 3 bases not matched to a gene. The CDR3 contains 14 residues. CDR3: CASIGTSGTNEQFF. The CDR3 DNA reads as TGTGCCAGCATCGGGACTAGCGGGACCAATGAGCAGTTCTTC.

The chain employs TRBV10-2 and TRBJ2-7; 9 bases are shared with TRBD2. The junction had 7 bases not matched to a gene; V was cut back by 6 bases and J by 4 bases. The CDR3 runs to 14 residues. Germline V gene lookup returns CDR1 WSHSY and CDR2 SAAADI. The CDR3 region is CASRQTSGLYEQYF. The CDR3 bases are TGCGCCAGCAGGCAGACTAGCGGCTTATACGAGCAGTACTTC.

The chain uses TRBV11-2 and TRBJ2-5, with TRBD2 as a possible D gene (7 bases). Germline CDR1 is SGHAT and CDR2 is FQNNGV. The V gene lost 5 bases and the J gene lost 7 bases, with 17 bases spanning the gap. This CDR3 region has 14 residues. The CDR3 nucleotides read TGTGCCAGCAGCCGGGCGGGGGCTGGGGGGACCCAGTACTTC. Translating gives CASSRAGAGGTQYF.